The clone carrying this TCR beta chain showed up many times. Its target is not known. This entry belongs to a study of spatial heterogeneity in lung cancer. Each CDR3 protein gets one entry after TCRdb re-called the 5' RACE reads with MiXCR. The sample contains some 15,000 distinct CDR3 sequences, roughly 6.6% of which appear only once. The CDR3 is made up of 14 amino acids. CDR1 is SGHNT, CDR2 YYREEE, per germline (reference sequence). Trimming removed 3 bases at V and 2 bases at J, with 11 bases between. As for time point: sample taken at primary tumor resection. Study findings and constraints: Mutation counts in tumors were tracked by counts of expanded intratumoral alpha and beta TCRs.

The specimen comprised lung tumor tissue, sampled at surgery. The TCR was taken from a male donor with early-stage non-small cell lung cancer. The chain couples TRBV5-4 to TRBJ1-2; TRBD1 is a possible D gene (5 bases). The CDR3 loop reads CASSYPGPNYGYTF. The CDR3 nucleotides are TGTGCCAGCAGCTATCCGGGACCAAACTATGGCTACACCTTC.